This T cell receptor beta chain was sequenced during a study of a mutant IDH1 vaccine in newly diagnosed glioma. Study information: All eight of the vaccinations patients received fell in weeks 1, 3, 5, 7, 11, 15, 19 and 23. Treatment recipients were about 60% male and about 40% female, and their mean age was about 40 years.

Time point indicated: week 5, during vaccination. Doses comprised 300 ug of mutant IDH1 20-mer peptide each, plus topical imiquimod. In every donor, the tumor was a new WHO grade 3 or 4 IDH1-mutant, ATRX-lost astrocytoma. This clone was counted once. Its antigen is unidentified. Generated by immunoSEQ multiplex PCR, the TCRdb table keeps only in-frame clones and is missing some. The table shows tens of thousands of clones, with about nine tenths occurring only once. The sequence derives from a woman between 40 and 50 years old with glioma. Some clones in this sample may be carry-over from other donors' samples. The input for sequencing was peripheral blood mononuclear cells (PBMCs), taken from a glioma patient whose treatment included an IDH1 peptide vaccine.

This chain's CDR3 is CASSEAGQGGGYTF. The CDR3 nucleotides read TGTGCCAGCAGTGAAGCCGGGCAGGGAGGTGGCTACACCTTC. The chain links TRBV2 to TRBJ1-2; D may be TRBD1 (5 bases). CDR3 length: 14 amino acids. V was clipped by 0 bases and J by 7 bases, with 12 bases between them. CDR1 is SNHLY, CDR2 FYNNEI, per germline.